These 32 T cell receptor beta chains share one sample of origin, sequenced in a study of T cells in Graves' hyperthyroidism and ophthalmopathy. Authors of the study amplified TCR beta CDR3 regions from RNA transcripts. A first-round RT-PCR of the TCR CDR3 used the HTBI primer set. TCRdb called the multiplex PCR reads again in MiXCR, with one record for every CDR3 protein. The sample includes 700,000 or so distinct CDR3 sequences, about 14% of them seen just once. The sequenced sample consisted of blood. The receptors derive from a woman between 50 and 59 years old with Graves' ophthalmopathy.

There are a few counts of this clonotype. The rearrangement uses TRBV7-3 and TRBJ2-1, with 14 nucleotides matching TRBD2. Germline assignment: CDR1 SGHTA and CDR2 FQGTGA. The length of the CDR3 is 19 residues. The V segment lost 5 bases and the J segment 0 bases; nucleotides outside the gene matches: 9. CDR3 sequence (DNA): TGTGCCAGCAGCAGACTAGCGGGAGGGCCACCCGGCTCCTACAATGAGCAGTTCTTC. Residues: CASSRLAGGPPGSYNEQFF.

This clonotype was seen ten or more times. The genes are TRBV29-1 and TRBJ2-1; D unresolved. V was cut by 6 bases and J by 2 bases, with 8 bases left in between. CDR3 length: 12 residues. The V gene's germline CDR1 is SQVTM and CDR2 ANQGSEA. In DNA form, the CDR3 reads TGCAGCGTGGGAATCCCCTACAATGAGCAGTTCTTC. Amino acids: CSVGIPYNEQFF.

This clonotype has more than one count but fewer than ten. The V gene is TRBV12-3 or TRBV12-4, the J gene TRBJ2-1; 13 bases map to TRBD2. V shed 3 bases, J shed 0 bases, and the junction held 17 bases outside the gene matches. The CDR3 is 22 residues long. CDR3: CASSLARSTSGRPRPSYNEQFF. The DNA for the CDR3 is TGTGCCAGCAGTTTGGCCCGGTCGACTAGCGGGAGGCCTAGACCCTCCTACAATGAGCAGTTCTTC.

The chain recombines TRBV27 with TRBJ2-6, with D possibly being TRBD1 or TRBD2 (5 bases each). V was shortened by 4 bases and J by 0 bases, with 10 bases between the two germline ends. Germline V CDR1 and CDR2: MNHEY, SMNVEV (reference sequence). This CDR3 contains 16 residues. The CDR3 reads CASSSSGGSGANVLTF. CDR3 DNA: TGTGCCAGCAGTTCCAGTGGGGGCTCTGGGGCCAACGTCCTGACTTTC. Together with reference TRBV27 and TRBJ2-6, the CDR3 gives the full variable domain: EAQVTQNPRYLITVTGKKLTVTCSQNMNHEYMSWYRQDPGLGLRQIYYSMNVEVTDKGDVPEGYKVSRKEKRNFPLILESPSPNQTSLYFCASSSSGGSGANVLTFGAGSRLTVL.

This clonotype occurred a few times. The J gene is TRBJ2-5, the V gene TRBV20-1; tentative D call: TRBD2 (6 bases). The CDR3 contains 14 residues. V lost 0 bases and J 5 bases, leaving 13 bases between the germline ends. Germline loops: CDR1 DFQATT, CDR2 SNEGSKA (reference sequence). CDR3 DNA: TGCAGTGCTAGAGAGGGGGGTAAGGGGGAGACCCAGTACTTC. Encoded protein: CSAREGGKGETQYF.

At least ten counts were recorded for this clonotype. The V and J genes are TRBV28 and TRBJ2-7; no definite D call. The V and J ends lost 3 bases and 3 bases respectively, with 12 bases between them. The germline CDR1 and CDR2 sequences are MDHEN and SYDVKM. The CDR3 is 14 amino acids. This CDR3 reads CASSFQLTYYEQYF. CDR3 DNA: TGTGCCAGCAGTTTTCAACTAACCTACTACGAGCAGTACTTC. The complete variable domain, with remaining parts taken from reference TRBV28 and TRBJ2-7, reads DVKVTQSSRYLVKRTGEKVFLECVQDMDHENMFWYRQDPGLGLRLIYFSYDVKMKEKGDIPEGYSVSREKKERFSLILESASTNQTSMYLCASSFQLTYYEQYFGPGTRLTVT.

V gene TRBV6-1 combines with J gene TRBJ2-1; D gene ambiguous. Trimming removed 1 base at V and 3 bases at J, with 10 bases between. The CDR3 has 15 residues. Germline-derived CDR1 and CDR2 are MNHNS and SASEGT. The CDR3 nucleotides read TGTGCCAGCAGTGAAGGCATCCTGGACTACAATGAGCAGTTCTTC. This codes for CASSEGILDYNEQFF.

The sample holds many counts of this clonotype. The chain is built from TRBV11-3 and TRBJ2-2; no firm D call. The CDR3 contains 14 residues. CDR1 SGHNT and CDR2 YENEEA come from the germline V gene. The V end was cut by 2 bases, the J end by 7 bases, with 11 bases between. The DNA of the CDR3 is TGTGCCAGCAGCTTATTATACCGGTTCGGGGAGCTGTTTTTT. It translates to CASSLLYRFGELFF. The whole variable domain, filled in from reference TRBV11-3 and TRBJ2-2, reads EAGVVQSPRYKIIEKKQPVAFWCNPISGHNTLYWYLQNLGQGPELLIRYENEEAVDDSQLPKDRFSAERLKGVDSTLKIQPAELGDSAVYLCASSLLYRFGELFFGEGSRLTVL.

This clonotype was seen a few times. V is TRBV2 and J is TRBJ1-2; 9 bases agree with TRBD1. The CDR3 is 11 residues long. V shed 8 bases and J 6 bases; nucleotides not matched to a gene: 1. Germline V gene lookup returns CDR1 SNHLY and CDR2 FYNNEI. CDR3 in amino acids: CASRQGDGYTF. The CDR3 DNA reads TGTGCCAGCCGACAGGGGGATGGCTACACCTTC.

The rearrangement links TRBV20-1 to TRBJ2-3; 9 nucleotides match TRBD2. The CDR3 consists of 15 residues. Germline loops: CDR1 DFQATT, CDR2 SNEGSKA (reference sequence). V was clipped by 0 bases and J by 5 bases; unmatched bases: 6. The CDR3 coding sequence is TGCAGTGCTAGAGAAGGTAGCGGGAGACAAGATACGCAGTATTTT. Translating it yields CSAREGSGRQDTQYF.

Details on this clonotype: At one end, the junction sequence differs from germline, possibly due to a read error. The chain couples TRBV12-3 or TRBV12-4 to TRBJ2-4; D may be TRBD2 (5 bases). The CDR3 consists of 15 residues. The chain's CDR3 is CASSLDRLAKNIRYF. Here the CDR3 DNA reads TGTGCCAGCAGTTTAGATCGGCTAGCCAAAAACATTCGGTACTTC.

This clonotype was counted at least ten times. The gene calls are TRBV12-5 and TRBJ2-5, with D unresolved. Germline-derived CDR1 and CDR2 are LGHNT and FRNRAP. The CDR3 spans 15 residues. Trimming took 7 bases from V and 4 from J, leaving 19 bases between them. CDR3 loop: CASALDRENGETQYF. The CDR3 DNA reads as TGTGCTAGTGCCCTGGACCGTGAAAATGGAGAGACCCAGTACTTC.

This clonotype was counted between two and nine times. This chain uses TRBV19 with TRBJ2-7, with TRBD2 identical over 15 bases. The CDR3 runs 17 residues. Germline CDR1 LNHDA, CDR2 SQIVND (reference sequence). Losses at the gene ends were 3 bases for V and 7 bases for J; bases not matched to a gene: 10. The CDR3 DNA follows: TGTGCCAGTAGTATCCCGCCCGGACTAGCGGGAGGGGGTGAGCAGTACTTC. Encoded protein: CASSIPPGLAGGGEQYF.

The V call is TRBV5-4, the J call TRBJ2-2, with a possible D match to TRBD2 (6 bases). CDR1 SGHNT and CDR2 YYREEE come from the germline V gene (reference sequence). The V and J ends lost 7 bases and 7 bases respectively, with 20 bases between them. The CDR3 covers 15 residues. In DNA form, the CDR3 reads TGTGCCAGCGGTACGGCGGGAAGGCCTGACGGGGAGCTGTTTTTT. Residues: CASGTAGRPDGELFF.

In this sample, this clonotype turned up many times. The V gene is TRBV20-1, the J gene TRBJ2-7, with 12 nucleotides matching TRBD2. CDR1 is DFQATT, CDR2 SNEGSKA, per germline (reference sequence). The CDR3 sequence is 14 residues long. The trim removed 5 bases at V and 7 bases at J, leaving 9 bases unmatched. CDR3 residues: CSAEGLAGIREQYF. Here the CDR3 DNA reads TGCAGTGCTGAAGGACTAGCGGGAATTCGGGAGCAGTACTTC.

The chain carries TRBV19 and TRBJ1-1, with D uncertain. V lost 0 bases to trimming and J lost 2 bases, with 7 bases between them. CDR1 LNHDA and CDR2 SQIVND come from the germline V gene (reference sequence). The CDR3 covers 14 residues. The CDR3 nucleotides read TGTGCCAGTAGTATAGACGGATTAAACACTGAAGCTTTCTTT. It translates to CASSIDGLNTEAFF.

This clonotype was counted only a few times. The rearrangement links TRBV7-2 to TRBJ2-2, with TRBD1 identical over 8 bases. Trimming at V came to 0 bases and at J to 6 bases, leaving 9 bases not matched to a gene. The CDR3 has 17 amino acids. The germline CDR1 and CDR2 sequences are SGHTA and FQGNSA. CDR3 DNA: TGTGCCAGCAGCTTAGCCCAACCGCTACAGGGGGCCGGGGAGCTGTTTTTT. This codes for CASSLAQPLQGAGELFF.

This clonotype was seen a handful of times. The V call is TRBV19, the J call TRBJ1-4; D gene ambiguous. The CDR3 runs 16 residues. From germline, CDR1 is LNHDA and CDR2 SQIVND (reference sequence). The ends were cut back, 0 bases at V and 0 bases at J, with 8 bases in the middle. The CDR3 nucleotides are TGTGCCAGTAGTATAGATCGCGGAACAACTAATGAAAAACTGTTTTTT. Translation: CASSIDRGTTNEKLFF.

The gene calls are TRBV28 and TRBJ1-5; no definite D call. CDR1 and CDR2 (germline): MDHEN, SYDVKM. The CDR3 is made up of 14 amino acids. V lost 5 bases and J 1 base, leaving 9 bases between the germline ends. CDR3 sequence: CASSQTESNQPQHF. The CDR3 nucleotides are TGTGCCAGCAGTCAAACGGAAAGCAATCAGCCCCAGCATTTT.

This clonotype was counted ten times or more. The V and J genes are TRBV7-9 and TRBJ1-1, with 9 bases matching TRBD1. Germline V CDR1 and CDR2: SEHNR, FQNEAQ (reference sequence). With V trimmed by 5 bases and J by 1 base, 5 bases remained unmatched. CDR3 length equals 15 residues. The CDR3 region has the DNA TGTGCCAGCAGCCATACAGGGGGCAAGAACACTGAAGCTTTCTTT. This gives the protein CASSHTGGKNTEAFF. Complete variable domain (other parts from reference TRBV7-9 and TRBJ1-1): DTGVSQNPRHKITKRGQNVTFRCDPISEHNRLYWYRQTLGQGPEFLTYFQNEAQLEKSRLLSDRFSAERPKGSFSTLEIQRTEQGDSAMYLCASSHTGGKNTEAFFGQGTRLTVV.

The chain joins TRBV12-3 or TRBV12-4 to TRBJ2-7, with D maybe TRBD1 (6 bases). The length of the CDR3 is 14 residues. Trimming pared 6 bases from V and 4 bases from J, leaving 16 bases between. CDR3 coding DNA: TGTGCCAGCAGGGACAGTAATATGCTATACGAGCAGTACTTC. It yields the protein CASRDSNMLYEQYF.

The rearrangement uses TRBV6-1 and TRBJ2-7, with D perhaps matching TRBD2 (5 bases). Per germline, CDR1 MNHNS and CDR2 SASEGT. V lost 7 bases and J lost 6, with 22 bases in between. This CDR3 is built from 15 residues. The CDR3, as DNA: TGTGCCAGCACCCCGTCGGAGGAACTTGGCGGCGAGCAGTACTTC. Amino acid sequence: CASTPSEELGGEQYF.

The table lists this clonotype with many counts. CDR3 sequence (DNA): TGTGCCAGCAGGGGTCCGGGCCCGAACGAAGCTTTCTTT. Translating it yields CASRGPGPNEAFF. V is TRBV7-3 and J is TRBJ1-1; D is uncertain. The germline gives CDR1 SGHTA, CDR2 FQGTGA. V shed 6 bases and J shed 8 bases, with 16 bases lying between them. CDR3 size: 13 residues.

Comments on this clonotype: The conserved phenylalanine or tryptophan is not found at the CDR3 terminus, so this likely reflects a read error. This chain links TRBV11-2 with TRBJ1-5; 8 nucleotides match TRBD1. In germline, CDR1 is SGHAT, CDR2 FQNNGV. There are 15 residues in the CDR3. CDR3 DNA: TGTGCCAGCAGCGTTGACAGGGGCAGCAGTCAGCCCCAGCATCTT. Translation: CASSVDRGSSQPQHL.

This clonotype was observed at least ten times. The chain recombines TRBV29-1 with TRBJ1-1; 7 bases are shared with TRBD1. V gave up 6 bases and J gave up 1 base; unmatched junction bases: 8. The CDR3 runs to 14 residues. CDR1 SQVTM and CDR2 ANQGSEA come from the germline V gene. The CDR3 reads CSVAGYRGNTEAFF. The CDR3 DNA sequence: TGCAGCGTCGCCGGGTACAGGGGGAACACTGAAGCTTTCTTT.

This clonotype was detected ten times or more. The genes are TRBV12-3 or TRBV12-4 and TRBJ1-1, with D perhaps matching TRBD1 (6 bases). The CDR3 is made up of 14 amino acids. Between the trimmed V and J ends, which lost 8 bases and 4 bases, there was a span of 17 bases. DNA for the CDR3: TGTGCCAGCGGCCTACAGGGATGGGGCACTGAAGCTTTCTTT. This encodes CASGLQGWGTEAFF.

This clonotype showed up many times. The chain employs TRBV20-1 and TRBJ2-5; TRBD2 matches at 8 bases. Trimming took 3 bases from V and 4 from J; bases not matched to a gene: 4. The CDR3 is 13 amino acids. Germline-derived CDR1 and CDR2 are DFQATT and SNEGSKA (reference sequence). CDR3 coding DNA: TGCAGTGCTAGCGGGAGGGTAGGAGAGACCCAGTACTTC. Encoded protein: CSASGRVGETQYF.

This clonotype appeared a few times. The chain carries TRBV6-2 or TRBV6-3 and TRBJ2-2, with D hard to call. CDR1 and CDR2 from the germline V gene are MNHEY and SVGEGT. CDR3 length: 15 amino acids. V lost 5 bases, J lost 4 bases, and 14 bases lay in between. The chain's CDR3 is CASSQQDITTGELFF. CDR3 sequence (DNA): TGTGCCAGCAGTCAACAAGACATTACCACCGGGGAGCTGTTTTTT.

Many counts were recorded for this clonotype. The chain links TRBV20-1 to TRBJ2-7; D remains unclear. The ends were cut back, 3 bases at V and 6 bases at J, with 9 bases in the middle. This CDR3 contains 11 residues. Germline assignment: CDR1 DFQATT and CDR2 SNEGSKA (reference sequence). Here the CDR3 reads CSASTVSEQYF. The CDR3 bases are TGCAGTGCTAGTACCGTCTCCGAGCAGTACTTC.

Ten or more counts support this clonotype. V usage is TRBV7-9 and J usage is TRBJ2-4; no reliable D call. The CDR3 loop spans 14 amino acids. Germline CDR1 is SEHNR and CDR2 is FQNEAQ (reference sequence). Trimming stripped 2 bases from V and 8 bases from J, with 13 bases between. CDR3 DNA sequence: TGTGCCAGCAGCTTATCTTCGGTCGTTGACATTCAGTACTTC. Translated: CASSLSSVVDIQYF.

As concerns this clonotype: A read error may be the cause here, since a much bigger clone is one base away. DNA of the CDR3: TGTGCCGGCAGCTTAGCTACGCGGACGCAGTATTTT. Encoded protein: CAGSLATRTQYF. The genes are TRBV7-9 and TRBJ2-3; unclear D gene. Per the germline V gene, CDR1 is SEHNR and CDR2 is FQNEAQ (reference sequence). The length of the CDR3 is 12 residues. The entire variable domain, with the rest obtained from reference TRBV7-9 and TRBJ2-3, is as follows: DTGVSQNPRHKITKRGQNVTFRCDPISEHNRLYWYRQTLGQGPEFLTYFQNEAQLEKSRLLSDRFSAERPKGSFSTLEIQRTEQGDSAMYLCAGSLATRTQYFGPGTRLTVL.

This clonotype was observed a few times. The chain is built from TRBV27 and TRBJ1-1; 10 nucleotides align to TRBD1. Germline V gene sequence: CDR1 MNHEY, CDR2 SMNVEV (reference sequence). Unmatched junction bases numbered 9, after V lost 5 bases and J lost 0 bases. The CDR3 spans 17 residues. The CDR3 sequence: CASSPETGGWMNTEAFF. CDR3 DNA sequence: TGTGCCAGCAGTCCAGAGACAGGGGGCTGGATGAACACTGAAGCTTTCTTT.